A single T cell receptor beta chain is shown here with its context. These data originate in a study of blood T cells in healthy people across ages. Germline assignment: CDR1 MNHEY and CDR2 SMNVEV (reference sequence). V lost 6 bases to trimming and J lost 3 bases; unmatched junction nucleotides: 3. CDR3 length: 14 amino acids. A second roughly 6 to 11 cycle PCR used barcoded and J-beta primers. All samples gave at least 2.5 million CDR3-containing paired-end reads. One entry per CDR3 protein results from TCRdb running MiXCR on the 5' RACE reads. Here the sample spans about 1.6 million distinct CDR3 sequences, about 32% being singletons.

The sample comprised blood. The gene calls are TRBV27 and TRBJ1-2, with 11 positions matching TRBD1. This receptor was taken from a woman younger than 45 in good health. CDR3 nucleotide sequence: TGTGCCAGCAGAGGACAGGGGGCTGACTATGGCTACACCTTC. Protein sequence: CASRGQGADYGYTF.